The 18 T cell receptor beta chains presented below share a single source sample, sequenced in a study of OX40 agonist ivuxolimab in advanced cancers. Library preparation employed the immunoSEQ multiplex PCR assay. Not all clones reach the TCRdb copy of this immuneACCESS table, which keeps in-frame sequences only. Checked studies attribute under half of the gap to unresolved V genes and leave the rest unexplained. The sample has more than 70,000 clones on record, 86% of them singletons. The ten largest clones represent just under 2% of the sample. Sequencing was performed on CD4+ or CD8+ T cells sorted from blood, taken in a trial of the OX40 agonist ivuxolimab. The receptors come from an adult with an advanced solid tumor such as melanoma, head and neck, liver or kidney cancer.

V and J are TRBV2 and TRBJ2-1; the match to TRBD2 covers 8 bases. The V segment lost 7 bases and the J segment 0 bases; nucleotides outside the gene matches: 8. Germline V CDR1 and CDR2: SNHLY, FYNNEI. CDR3 size: 16 residues. CDR3 DNA sequence: TGTGCCAGCATGACTCTCGGGGGGGCCTCCTACAATGAGCAGTTCTTC. Amino acid sequence: CASMTLGGASYNEQFF.

Remarks on this clone: The identical CDR3 is also encoded by other nucleotide sequences in the sample. The chain is built from TRBV19 and TRBJ2-7; D uncertain. The CDR3 is 11 amino acids. Trimming removed 2 bases at V and 8 bases at J, with 7 bases between. Germline lookup yields CDR1 LNHDA and CDR2 SQIVND (reference sequence). The DNA of the CDR3 is TGTGCCAGTAGTATATCGGGCCAGCAGTACTTC. This codes for CASSISGQQYF.

The chain recombines TRBV6-1 with TRBJ2-1; tentatively, D is TRBD1 (6 bases). Trimming removed 1 base at V and 7 bases at J, with 11 bases between. This CDR3 is built from 14 residues. Germline V gene sequence: CDR1 MNHNS, CDR2 SASEGT. The CDR3 nucleotides are TGTGCCAGCAGTGAAGTTGGGGGCTCTAATGAGCAGTTCTTC. Protein sequence: CASSEVGGSNEQFF.

The chain is built from TRBV15 and TRBJ1-5; D gene ambiguous. Per germline, CDR1 LNHNV and CDR2 YYDKDF (reference sequence). The V end was cut by 1 base, the J end by 4 bases, with 14 bases between. CDR3 length: 16 residues. CDR3 coding DNA: TGTGCCACCAGCAGAGTAGTTCAGCAAGAGAATCAGCCCCAGCATTTT. It codes for CATSRVVQQENQPQHF.

The chain couples TRBV7-2 to TRBJ1-5; D gene unclear. This CDR3 region has 13 residues. Trimming cost V 1 base and J 7 bases, with 8 bases left between them. Looked up from germline, CDR1 is SGHTA and CDR2 is FQGNSA. The CDR3 nucleotides read TGTGCCAGCAGCTTAGTCTTTGGACAGCCCCAGCATTTT. Its translation: CASSLVFGQPQHF. Together with reference TRBV7-2 and TRBJ1-5, the CDR3 gives the full variable domain: GAGVSQSPSNKVTEKGKDVELRCDPISGHTALYWYRQSLGQGLEFLIYFQGNSAPDKSGLPSDRFSAERTGGSVSTLTIQRTQQEDSAVYLCASSLVFGQPQHFGDGTRLSIL.

This chain joins TRBV2 and TRBJ2-6; D is uncertain. The V gene lost 5 bases and the J gene lost 1 base, with 12 bases spanning the gap. Per the germline V gene, CDR1 is SNHLY and CDR2 is FYNNEI. The CDR3 has 16 residues. CDR3 coding DNA: TGTGCCAGCAGTTACGAGACACCATCTGGGGCCAACGTCCTGACTTTC. Its protein product is CASSYETPSGANVLTF.

The V and J genes are TRBV5-6 and TRBJ2-7, with no clear D. CDR1 SGHDT and CDR2 YYEEEE come from the germline V gene. The CDR3 is 14 amino acids. The ends were cut back, 0 bases at V and 1 base at J, with 8 bases in the middle. The CDR3 DNA sequence: TGTGCCAGCAGCTTGGTCGGACCATCCTACGAGCAGTACTTC. It yields the protein CASSLVGPSYEQYF.

V usage is TRBV29-1 and J usage is TRBJ1-2; a possible D gene is TRBD1 (5 bases). This CDR3 region has 11 residues. Germline V gene sequence: CDR1 SQVTM, CDR2 ANQGSEA. Trimming cost V 7 bases and J 4 bases, with 10 bases left between them. CDR3 sequence (DNA): TGCAGCGGGGGGGACGGCTATGGCTACACCTTC. Protein sequence: CSGGDGYGYTF.

The chain carries TRBV4-3 and TRBJ2-2; D remains unclear. V was shortened by 0 bases and J by 0 bases, with 11 bases between the two germline ends. Germline V gene sequence: CDR1 LGHNA, CDR2 YSLEER. The CDR3 contains 17 residues. The CDR3 here is CASSQDWATSNTGELFF. DNA of the CDR3: TGCGCCAGCAGCCAAGATTGGGCCACCTCGAACACCGGGGAGCTGTTTTTT.

CDR3 in amino acids: CASSLDQGGSPLHF. CDR3 nucleotide sequence: TGTGCCAGCAGCTTAGACCAGGGAGGGTCACCCCTCCACTTT. V gene TRBV7-9 combines with J gene TRBJ1-6, with D tentatively TRBD1 (5 bases). V lost 1 base and J 10 bases, leaving 11 bases between the germline ends. Germline V CDR1 and CDR2: SEHNR, FQNEAQ (reference sequence). The CDR3 is made up of 14 amino acids.

Notes on this clone: The conserved final phenylalanine or tryptophan is absent from the CDR3, which likely points to a read error. The chain carries TRBV11-2 and TRBJ2-7; 8 positions agree with TRBD1. The length of the CDR3 is 16 residues. Germline-derived CDR1 and CDR2 are SGHAT and FQNNGV. V gave up 4 bases and J gave up 1 base; unmatched junction bases: 9. In nucleotides, the CDR3 is TGTGCCAGCAGCTCTCAGGGGGCTACAGGGTCCTACGAGCAGTACCTC. The encoded protein is CASSSQGATGSYEQYL.

This clone showed up just a few times. This chain links TRBV5-6 with TRBJ1-5; TRBD1 is a possible D gene (5 bases). The CDR3 extends over 16 amino acids. Between the trimmed V and J ends, which lost 0 bases and 4 bases, there was a span of 14 bases. From germline, CDR1 is SGHDT and CDR2 YYEEEE. CDR3 DNA: TGTGCCAGCAGCTTGGGATACGGGACGGAGAATCAGCCCCAGCATTTT. Protein: CASSLGYGTENQPQHF.

The CDR3: CASSRQWRGYEQYF. The CDR3 coding sequence is TGTGCCAGCAGTCGCCAGTGGCGGGGCTACGAGCAGTACTTC. The gene calls are TRBV6-1 and TRBJ2-7; TRBD2 might be the D (6 bases). Trimming shortened V by 5 bases and J by 3 bases, and 14 bases separated the two germline ends. The CDR3 loop spans 14 amino acids. Germline loops: CDR1 MNHNS, CDR2 SASEGT.

This clone was observed a handful of times. The chain employs TRBV6-5 and TRBJ1-2; perhaps TRBD1 as D (6 bases). V lost 0 bases and J lost 4, with 12 bases in between. The CDR3 loop spans 15 amino acids. Germline V gene data show CDR1 as MNHEY and CDR2 as SVGAGI. CDR3 sequence (DNA): TGTGCCAGCAGTTACTCGTCTAACAGGGTCTATGGCTACACCTTC. Its protein product is CASSYSSNRVYGYTF.

The chain's CDR3 is CASSLSGTGKYEQYF. CDR3 DNA: TGTGCCAGCAGTTTATCGGGGACAGGGAAATACGAGCAGTACTTC. The V call is TRBV27, the J call TRBJ2-7; 9 bases line up with TRBD1. The length of the CDR3 is 15 residues. Losses at the gene ends were 0 bases for V and 4 bases for J; bases not matched to a gene: 4. Germline V gene lookup returns CDR1 MNHEY and CDR2 SMNVEV (reference sequence).

This sequence joins TRBV30 and TRBJ1-1; tentative D call: TRBD1 (6 bases). Germline V CDR1 and CDR2: GTSNPN, SVGIG (reference sequence). Trimming took off 5 bases at V and 4 bases at J, with 11 bases between the two ends. The CDR3 is 12 residues long. CDR3 region: CAWEIGGTEAFF. DNA of the CDR3: TGTGCCTGGGAAATAGGGGGCACTGAAGCTTTCTTT.

The genes are TRBV19 and TRBJ1-4, with 7 positions matching TRBD1. The CDR3 is 17 amino acids. Germline assignment: CDR1 LNHDA and CDR2 SQIVND (reference sequence). V lost 4 bases, J lost 5 bases, and 13 bases stayed unmatched. This CDR3 reads CASSNRGTASENEKLFF. CDR3 sequence (DNA): TGTGCCAGTAGTAACCGTGGGACAGCGAGCGAGAATGAAAAACTGTTTTTT.

This clone was recorded once. The chain uses TRBV6-1 and TRBJ1-5; TRBD1 aligns across 7 bases. Germline V gene sequence: CDR1 MNHNS, CDR2 SASEGT. The length of the CDR3 is 20 residues. The V segment lost 3 bases and the J segment 2 bases; nucleotides outside the gene matches: 19. The CDR3 bases are TGTGCCAGCAGTGATCAAAGGAGAAACAGGGGAATTAAAGGCAATCAGCCCCAGCATTTT. Translation: CASSDQRRNRGIKGNQPQHF.